This T cell receptor beta chain derives from a study of T-cell memory formation after mild COVID-19. The wider study: Most TCR clusters belonged to a single donor.

As regards this clonotype: Antigen unknown.

Study-level results: While clones contracting from day 15 to 85 were balanced between CD4 and CD8, later expanders leaned CD4+.

TCRalpha and TCRbeta libraries used 5'RACE with constant-segment primers and UMIs. One entry per CDR3 protein, called by TCRdb with MiXCR from the 5' RACE reads. The sample has 250,000 or so distinct CDR3 sequences, 8.5% to 9.5% seen once. The source of this sequence is a man aged 18 to 29 who had mild COVID-19 (a few samples of this study predate the infection). Cell type and time point are not known. Sequencing input: PBMCs or a T cell subset sorted from them (not recorded which).

The CDR3: CASSGHRDRLYSNQPQHF. The CDR3 nucleotides are TGCGCCAGCAGCGGACACCGGGACAGACTTTATAGCAATCAGCCCCAGCATTTT. The chain joins TRBV5-1 to TRBJ1-5; 7 positions agree with TRBD1. The CDR3 totals 18 residues. Germline lookup yields CDR1 SGHRS and CDR2 YFSETQ. V shed 4 bases, J shed 0 bases, and the junction held 13 bases outside the gene matches.